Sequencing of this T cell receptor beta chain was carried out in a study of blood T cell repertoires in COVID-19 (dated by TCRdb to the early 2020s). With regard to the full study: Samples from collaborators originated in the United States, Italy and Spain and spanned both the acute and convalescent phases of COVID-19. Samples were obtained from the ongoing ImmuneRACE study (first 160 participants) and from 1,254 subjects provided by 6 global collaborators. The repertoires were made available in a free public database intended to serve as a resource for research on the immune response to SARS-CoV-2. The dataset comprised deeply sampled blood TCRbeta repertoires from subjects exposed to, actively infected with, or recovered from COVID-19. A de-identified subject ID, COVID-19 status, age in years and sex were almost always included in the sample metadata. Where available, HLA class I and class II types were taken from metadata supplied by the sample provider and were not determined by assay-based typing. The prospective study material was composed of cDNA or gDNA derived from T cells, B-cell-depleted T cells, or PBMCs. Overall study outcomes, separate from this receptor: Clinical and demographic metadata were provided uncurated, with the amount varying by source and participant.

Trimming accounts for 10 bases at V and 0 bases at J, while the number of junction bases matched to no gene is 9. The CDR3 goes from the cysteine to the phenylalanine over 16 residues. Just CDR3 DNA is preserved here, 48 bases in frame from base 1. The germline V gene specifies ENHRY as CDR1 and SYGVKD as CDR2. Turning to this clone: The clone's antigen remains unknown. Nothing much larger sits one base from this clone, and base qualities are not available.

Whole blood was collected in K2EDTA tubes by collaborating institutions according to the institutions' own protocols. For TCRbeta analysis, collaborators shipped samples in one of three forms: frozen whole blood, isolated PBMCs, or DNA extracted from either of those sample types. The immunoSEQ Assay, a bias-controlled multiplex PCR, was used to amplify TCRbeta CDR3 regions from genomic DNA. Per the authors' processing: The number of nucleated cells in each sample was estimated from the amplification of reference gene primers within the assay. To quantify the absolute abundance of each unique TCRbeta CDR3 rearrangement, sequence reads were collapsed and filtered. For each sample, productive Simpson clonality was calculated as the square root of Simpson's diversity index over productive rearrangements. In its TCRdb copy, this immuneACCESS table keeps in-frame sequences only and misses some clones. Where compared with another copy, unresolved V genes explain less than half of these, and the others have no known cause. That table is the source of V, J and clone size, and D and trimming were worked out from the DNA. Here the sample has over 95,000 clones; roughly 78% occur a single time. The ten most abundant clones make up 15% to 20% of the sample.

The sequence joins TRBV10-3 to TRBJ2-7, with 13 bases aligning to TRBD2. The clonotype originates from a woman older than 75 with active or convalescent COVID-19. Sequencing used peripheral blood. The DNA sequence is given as TGTGCCACCTCCGGGACTAGCGGGACCAGCTCCTACGAGCAGTACTTC. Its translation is CATSGTSGTSSYEQYF.